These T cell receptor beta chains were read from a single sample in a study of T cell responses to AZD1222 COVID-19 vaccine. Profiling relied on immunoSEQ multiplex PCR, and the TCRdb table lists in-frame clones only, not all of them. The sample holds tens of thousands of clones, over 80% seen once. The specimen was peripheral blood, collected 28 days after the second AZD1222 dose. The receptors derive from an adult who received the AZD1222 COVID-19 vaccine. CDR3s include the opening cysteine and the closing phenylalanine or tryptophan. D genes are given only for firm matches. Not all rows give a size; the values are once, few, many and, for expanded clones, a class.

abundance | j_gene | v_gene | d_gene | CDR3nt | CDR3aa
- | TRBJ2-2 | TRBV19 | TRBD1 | TGTGCCAGTCGTCCGACAGGGGGCACCGGGGAGCTGTTTTTT | CASRPTGGTGELFF
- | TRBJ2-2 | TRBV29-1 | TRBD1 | TGCAGCACGGACAGGGGTAGGACCGGGGAGCTGTTTTTT | CSTDRGRTGELFF
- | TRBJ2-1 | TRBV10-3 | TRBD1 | TGTGCCATCAGTTGGACAGGCCCCCAGTTCTTC | CAISWTGPQFF
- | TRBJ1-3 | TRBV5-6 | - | TGTGCCAGCAGCTCCAGGGGCGCAGGAAACACCATATATTTT | CASSSRGAGNTIYF
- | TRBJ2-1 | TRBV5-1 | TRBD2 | TGCGCCAGCAGCTTGGATGTGACTAGCCTACAGTTCTTC | CASSLDVTSLQFF
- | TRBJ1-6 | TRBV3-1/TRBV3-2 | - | TGTGCCAGCAGCTACGGGGGCCGGGGGAATTCACCCCTCCACTTT | CASSYGGRGNSPLHF
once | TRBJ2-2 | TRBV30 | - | TGTGCCTGGGTCGGGACCGCCCCAAACACCGGGGAGCTGTTTTTT | CAWVGTAPNTGELFF
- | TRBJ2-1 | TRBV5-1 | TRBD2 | TGCGCCAGCAGCCCATTCGGCGGGGGGCCTTCGGATGAGCAGTTCTTC | CASSPFGGGPSDEQFF
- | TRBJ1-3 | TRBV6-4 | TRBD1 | TGTGCCAGCAGTGACCCGACAGGGACTCAGTTCTACTCTGGAAACACCATATATTTT | CASSDPTGTQFYSGNTIYF
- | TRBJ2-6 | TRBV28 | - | TGTGCCAGCAGTTTACCTGGACAGTTCCAGGACGTCCTGACTTTC | CASSLPGQFQDVLTF
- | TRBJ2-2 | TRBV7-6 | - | TGTGCCAGCAGCTCTAGGAGGAGATTGGGTAACACCGGGGAGCTGTTTTTT | CASSSRRRLGNTGELFF
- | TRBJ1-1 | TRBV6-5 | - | TGTGCCAGCAGTTACTCTGGGGCTATGGGGACTGAAGCTTTCTTT | CASSYSGAMGTEAFF
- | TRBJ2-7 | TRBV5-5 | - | TGTGCCAGCAGAGACGGGGGCCGTCCCTACGAGCAGTACTTC | CASRDGGRPYEQYF
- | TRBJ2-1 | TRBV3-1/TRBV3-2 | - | TGTGCCAGCAGCCAAAAGGCGGGGTTCTCCTACAATGAGCAGTTCTTC | CASSQKAGFSYNEQFF
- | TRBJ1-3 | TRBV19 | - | TGTGCCAGTACCGGAGACAGTTTCTCTGGAAACACCATATATTTT | CASTGDSFSGNTIYF
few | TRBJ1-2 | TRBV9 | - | TGTGCCAGCAGCGTAGCAGTCCGTCCCGCTAACTATGGCTACACCTTC | CASSVAVRPANYGYTF
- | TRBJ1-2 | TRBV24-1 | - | TGTGCCACCAGTCAGGAAAACTATGGCTACACCTTC | CATSQENYGYTF
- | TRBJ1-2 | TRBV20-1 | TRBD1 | TGCAGTGCTAGTGAGACTTCGGGAGGGGGCGCGGGTGGCTACACCTTC | CSASETSGGGAGGYTF
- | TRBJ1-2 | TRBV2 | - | TGTGCCAGCAGTGGGAGCGCGACGGCTTATGGCTACACCTTC | CASSGSATAYGYTF
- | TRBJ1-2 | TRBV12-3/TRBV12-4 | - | TGTGCCAGCAGTTCGGAGGGGTGGAATGGCTACACCTTC | CASSSEGWNGYTF
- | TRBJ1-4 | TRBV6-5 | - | TGTGCCAGCAGAAACCATCCCGGGGGACAAGAAAAACTGTTTTTT | CASRNHPGGQEKLFF
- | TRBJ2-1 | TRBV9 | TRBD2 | TGTGCCAGCAGCGTAGTGGGAGGTCGGGGGACTAGCTCGGGCAATGAGCAGTTCTTC | CASSVVGGRGTSSGNEQFF
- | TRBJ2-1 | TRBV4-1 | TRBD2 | TGCGCCAGCAGCCAAAGCGGCGCAGGCGGGGGACTAGGGACCTACAATGAGCAGTTCTTC | CASSQSGAGGGLGTYNEQFF
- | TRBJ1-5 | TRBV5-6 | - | TGTGCCAGCAGCTTGCAAGGTAATCAGCCCCAGCATTTT | CASSLQGNQPQHF
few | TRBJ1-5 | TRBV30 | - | TGTGCCTGGAGTGTAGAGGGCTTACAGCCCCAGCATTTT | CAWSVEGLQPQHF
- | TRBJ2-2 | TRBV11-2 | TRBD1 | TGTGCCAGCAGCGACATCGGACAGGGTTGGGCCGGGGAGCTGTTTTTT | CASSDIGQGWAGELFF
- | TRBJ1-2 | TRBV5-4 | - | TGTGCCAGCAGCATGGTAGGGAAGGACTATGGCTACACCTTC | CASSMVGKDYGYTF
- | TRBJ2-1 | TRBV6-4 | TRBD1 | TGTGCCAGCAGTGTAGCAGGGGGCCGGAATGAGCAGTTCTTC | CASSVAGGRNEQFF
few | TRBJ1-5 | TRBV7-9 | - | TGTGCCAGCAGCTTCGGGGGAAATAGCAATCAGCCCCAGCATTTT | CASSFGGNSNQPQHF
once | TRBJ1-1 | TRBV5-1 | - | TGCGCCAGCAGCTTAACCACAGGGATGGGCACTGAAGCTTTCTTT | CASSLTTGMGTEAFF
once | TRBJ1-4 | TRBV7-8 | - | TGTGCCAGCAGCCTTCGGGGGTCTCCTAATGAAAAACTGTTTTTT | CASSLRGSPNEKLFF
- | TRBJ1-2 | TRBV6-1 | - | TGTGCCAGCAGTGTGGGTTTGGCTTCGGGCTATTATGGCTACACCTTC | CASSVGLASGYYGYTF
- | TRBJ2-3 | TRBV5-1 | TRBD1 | TGCGCCAGCAGCCCGGGACAGGGGAGGGCAGATACGCAGTATTTT | CASSPGQGRADTQYF
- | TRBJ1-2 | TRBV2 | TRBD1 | TGTGCCAGCAGTAGGGGACAGCCCTATGGCTACACCTTC | CASSRGQPYGYTF
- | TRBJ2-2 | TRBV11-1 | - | TGTGCCAGCAGCGAAGGAAGAACCGGGGAGCTGTTTTTT | CASSEGRTGELFF
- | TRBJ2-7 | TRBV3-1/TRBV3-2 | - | TGTGCCAGCAGCCCGACCCCGGGGGACTCCTACGAGCAGTACTTC | CASSPTPGDSYEQYF
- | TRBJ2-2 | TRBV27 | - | TGTGCCAGCAGTTTATCGGGAGGTATCGGGGAGCTGTTTTTT | CASSLSGGIGELFF
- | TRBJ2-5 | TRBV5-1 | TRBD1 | TGCGCCAGCAGCTGGACAGGGGGCTTTCAAGAGACCCAGTACTTC | CASSWTGGFQETQYF
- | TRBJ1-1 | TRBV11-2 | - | TGTGCCAGCGGATTTAAAACGAACACTGAAGCTTTCTTT | CASGFKTNTEAFF
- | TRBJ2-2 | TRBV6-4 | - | TGTGCCAGCAGTGACGGGGGTACCGGGGAGCTGTTTTTT | CASSDGGTGELFF
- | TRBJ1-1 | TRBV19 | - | TGTGCCAGTAGTATATATAGGGGCGCAAGAACTGAAGCTTTCTTT | CASSIYRGARTEAFF
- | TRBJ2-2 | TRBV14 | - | TGTGCCAGCAGCCAGCCGGGCCCGCTCAACACCGGGGAGCTGTTTTTT | CASSQPGPLNTGELFF
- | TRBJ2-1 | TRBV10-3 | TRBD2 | TGTGCCATCAGGCTGCCGGGGGGCAATGAGCAGTTCTTC | CAIRLPGGNEQFF
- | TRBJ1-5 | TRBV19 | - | TGTGCCAGTAGTATCCTTTCGGGGATAAGCAATCAGCCCCAGCATTTT | CASSILSGISNQPQHF
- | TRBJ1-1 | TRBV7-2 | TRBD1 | TGTGCCAGCAGCTTAGATATCGCCAGGGGGCGCACGGCTTTCTTT | CASSLDIARGRTAFF
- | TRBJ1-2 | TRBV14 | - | TGTGCCAGCAGCCAAGATCTACGCGGATGGGAGGATGGCTACACCTTC | CASSQDLRGWEDGYTF